The present TCR beta chain was sequenced within a study of CD8+CD57+ T cells in acquired aplastic anemia. V lost 2 bases and J 5 bases, leaving 16 bases between the germline ends. CDR1 and CDR2 from the germline V gene are LGHDT and YNNKEL (reference sequence). The CDR3 loop spans 15 amino acids. TCR beta VDJ combinations and CDR3 sequences were profiled from genomic DNA. TCRdb independently ran MiXCR on the reads; one entry per CDR3 protein. The data contain a few hundred thousand distinct CDR3 sequences, roughly 33% of them singletons. General study findings and limits: The study found no significant CD8+ Simpson's diversity difference between patients and controls. Overlapping CD8+ CDR3 repertoires of patients and controls contained approximately 28 shared sequences.

This clonotype was observed a handful of times. The antigen is undetermined. The TCR sequence derives from a human donor in good health, serving as a control. The chain uses TRBV3-1 and TRBJ2-7, with D perhaps matching TRBD2 (5 bases). The sequencing sample was made of sorted CD4+, CD8+, or CD8+CD57+ T cells (not recorded which) from PBMCs. In DNA form, the CDR3 reads TGTGCCAGCAGCCAACGGACCGGAGGTTTCGACGAGCAGTACTTC. It is translated as CASSQRTGGFDEQYF.